This note documents a single T cell receptor (beta chain) sequence. Its antigen is still unknown. The data belong to a study of response to subunit inactivated influenza vaccine. Overall study findings and caveats: Only a handful of new T cells, the authors suggested, are recruited with each seasonal influenza vaccination.

Each CDR3 protein is one row after TCRdb ran MiXCR on the RT-PCR reads. Of under 850,000 distinct CDR3 sequences in the sample, approximately 17% were seen once. Trimming cost V 5 bases and J 0 bases, with 10 bases left between them. This CDR3 is 14 amino acids long. CDR1 and CDR2 from the germline V gene are SEHNR and FQNEAQ (reference sequence). The receptor's source is a man aged 45-65 years who received an inactivated influenza vaccine. V is TRBV7-9 and J is TRBJ1-2; the D gene is possibly TRBD1 (6 bases). The starting material was PBMCs from blood, obtained more than 4 days after vaccination. In DNA form, the CDR3 reads TGTGCCAGCAGCCCCGGACAGCCTAACTATGGCTACACCTTC. Its translation: CASSPGQPNYGYTF.